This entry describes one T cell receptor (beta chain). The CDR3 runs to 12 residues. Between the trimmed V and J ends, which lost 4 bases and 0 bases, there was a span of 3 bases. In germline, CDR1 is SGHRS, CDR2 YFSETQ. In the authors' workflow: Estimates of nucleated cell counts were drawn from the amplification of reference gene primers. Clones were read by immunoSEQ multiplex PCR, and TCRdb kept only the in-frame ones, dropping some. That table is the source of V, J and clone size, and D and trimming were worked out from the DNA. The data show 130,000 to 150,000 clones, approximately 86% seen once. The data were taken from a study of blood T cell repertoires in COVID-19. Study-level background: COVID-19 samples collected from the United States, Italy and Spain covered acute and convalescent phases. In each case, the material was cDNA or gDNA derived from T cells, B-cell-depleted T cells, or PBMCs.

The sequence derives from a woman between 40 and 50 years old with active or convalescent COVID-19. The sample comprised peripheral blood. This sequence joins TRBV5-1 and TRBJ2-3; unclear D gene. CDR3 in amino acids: CASSPSTDTQYF. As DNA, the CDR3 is TGCGCCAGCAGCCCTAGCACAGATACGCAGTATTTT.